This TCR beta chain emerged from a study of OX40 agonist ivuxolimab in advanced cancers. Study-level background: The costimulatory receptor OX40 (CD134) was targeted by ivuxolimab, a fully human IgG2 agonistic monoclonal antibody. Of the roughly 54 patients in dose escalation, 19 had hepatocellular carcinoma, around 15 had melanoma, 9 had renal cell carcinoma and 9 had head and neck cancer. The paper reports the monotherapy dose-escalation portion (N ≈ 52 patients) of the phase I ivuxolimab trial. Three dose-escalation patients achieved partial responses, one with hepatocellular carcinoma and two with cutaneous melanoma. Intravenous ivuxolimab was administered to patients every 2 weeks at six dose levels: 0.01, 0.1, 0.3, 1.5, 3 and 10 mg/kg. Patients were allowed to have had prior anti-PD-1, anti-PD-L1 or anti-CTLA-4 therapy, and roughly 40% of the dose-escalation patients had been treated with checkpoint inhibitors. The purpose of peripheral TCRbeta sequencing was to test whether ivuxolimab changed TCR sequence diversity and led to clonal T-cell expansion. In the dose-escalation cohort, approximately 82% of patients were male, and the mean age was roughly 60 years, with a range of roughly 20 to 79.

Worth noting for this clone: This receptor's antigen is unknown. Base qualities are missing; no much larger clone stands one base away.

At the junction V is shortened by 4 bases and J by 4 bases, with 10 bases in between. The CDR3, from cysteine to phenylalanine, totals 13 residues. The DNA shown is the 39-base CDR3, in frame from base 1. CDR1 and CDR2, per the germline V gene, are SGHAT and FQNNGV. Genomic DNA was isolated from the sorted cells so that the TCRbeta CDR3 region could be sequenced. The immunoSEQ Assay was used to sequence the TCRbeta CDR3 regions. As stored in TCRdb, this immuneACCESS dataset retains in-frame rearrangements with V and J assigned. A fraction of the clones does not appear; measured against another copy, unresolved V genes explain less than half of the discrepancy, and the remainder lacks a known reason. Present in this sample are under 85,000 clones, about 92% of which were seen just once. The ten top clones hold roughly 4.9% of the sample. Study-level results and caveats: Low levels of normalized T-cell clonal expansion were also seen in some patients who did not respond. After ivuxolimab, CD8+ T cells had more expanded clones than CD4+ T cells on average. The antigen specificity of the peripheral T cells that underwent clonal expansion was not determined. Clonal expansion of both CD4+ and CD8+ blood T cells was observed from baseline to week 6 at doses 0.1 to 3.0 mg/kg. Partial responders in the 0.1-3.0 mg/kg groups had among the lowest normalized peripheral clonal expansion, especially among CD8+ T cells.

The trial excluded patients who had a history of autoimmune disease or who were on systemic immunosuppression. Peripheral blood for TCR sequencing was drawn from every dose cohort at baseline, at cycle 4 day 1 and at cycle 7 day 1. The samples were taken from a phase I, first-in-human, multicenter, open-label dose-escalation trial of ivuxolimab. Adults with locally advanced or metastatic head and neck squamous cell, hepatocellular, melanoma or renal cell carcinoma were enrolled in the trial. Before TCR sequencing, CD4+ T cells and CD8+ T cells from peripheral blood were sorted into separate populations.

The sequence derives from an adult with an advanced solid tumor such as melanoma, head and neck, liver or kidney cancer. The sequencing here drew on CD4+ or CD8+ T cells sorted from blood, taken in a trial of the OX40 agonist ivuxolimab. The sequence joins TRBV11-2 to TRBJ2-5; TRBD2 is a weak D gene call, 5 bases matching. CDR3 reads: CASSYPGRETQYF. The base sequence is TGTGCCAGCAGCTACCCGGGAAGAGAGACCCAGTACTTC.